The clone carrying this TCR beta chain was observed a few times. Its antigen is undetermined. This sample was taken from a study of T and B cells in COVID-19 patients. Background on the study: The recovered patients had mostly mild to moderate COVID-19 with outpatient management. Of approximately 20 active-infection patients, fewer than 19 carried comorbidities linked to unfavorable COVID-19 outcome.

Germline lookup yields CDR1 SGHDT and CDR2 YYEEEE. V was pared by 3 bases and J by 0 bases, with 13 bases between. This CDR3 has 16 residues. TRB was amplified from approximately 250-500 ng of blood genomic DNA. Multiplex PCR with BIOMED2 TRB-A/B primer pools amplified TRB rearrangements. TCRdb reprocessed the multiplex PCR reads via MiXCR and lists one record per CDR3 protein. The table lists roughly 7,100 distinct CDR3 sequences, 20% to 30% of them singletons, with 11% in the top ten. Study findings and constraints: Symptomatic-phase blood samples from mildly ill patients and early samples from severe cases were scarce.

The sequencing input was blood. The chain recombines TRBV5-6 with TRBJ2-4; no firm D call. The receptor's source is a human donor with active COVID-19. The DNA for the CDR3 is TGTGCCAGCAGCTCGGTCGAGAGACTAGCCAAAAACATTCAGTACTTC. It translates to CASSSVERLAKNIQYF.